This TCR beta chain was documented in a study of T cell responses to AZD1222 COVID-19 vaccine. General study findings and limits: Two AZD1222 doses significantly raised spike-specific TCR breadth and depth over controls.

Here immunoSEQ multiplex PCR was the method, and the copy in TCRdb shows in-frame clones only, minus some. This sample has about 110,000 clones; about 85% occur once, and the top ten carry 3.2%. The CDR3 totals 14 residues. V was clipped by 6 bases and J by 5 bases; unmatched bases: 7. The germline V gene encodes CDR1 MDHEN and CDR2 SYDVKM. In regard to this clone: Its antigen is as yet unknown.

Sequencing used peripheral blood, obtained on day 0 of AZD1222 vaccination. V usage is TRBV28 and J usage is TRBJ1-1; TRBD1 matches at 9 bases. The receptor was derived from an adult in good health. In DNA, the CDR3 is TGTGCCAGCAGAATACAGGGGGCGCGGACTGAAGCTTTCTTT. Protein product: CASRIQGARTEAFF. Full variable domain (rest looked up from reference TRBV28 and TRBJ1-1): DVKVTQSSRYLVKRTGEKVFLECVQDMDHENMFWYRQDPGLGLRLIYFSYDVKMKEKGDIPEGYSVSREKKERFSLILESASTNQTSMYLCASRIQGARTEAFFGQGTRLTVV.